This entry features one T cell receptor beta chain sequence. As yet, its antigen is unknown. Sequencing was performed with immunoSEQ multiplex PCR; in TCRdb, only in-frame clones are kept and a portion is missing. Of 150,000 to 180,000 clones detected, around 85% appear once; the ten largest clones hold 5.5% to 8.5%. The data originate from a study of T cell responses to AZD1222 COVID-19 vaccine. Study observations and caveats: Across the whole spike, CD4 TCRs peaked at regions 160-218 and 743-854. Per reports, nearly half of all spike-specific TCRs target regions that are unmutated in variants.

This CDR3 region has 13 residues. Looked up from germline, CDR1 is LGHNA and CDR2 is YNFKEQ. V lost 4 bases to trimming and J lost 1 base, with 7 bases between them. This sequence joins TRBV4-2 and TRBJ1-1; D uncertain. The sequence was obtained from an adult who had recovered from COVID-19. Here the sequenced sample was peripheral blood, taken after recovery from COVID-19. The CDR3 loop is CASSPRPNTEAFF. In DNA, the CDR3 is TGTGCCAGCAGCCCCCGACCGAACACTGAAGCTTTCTTT.